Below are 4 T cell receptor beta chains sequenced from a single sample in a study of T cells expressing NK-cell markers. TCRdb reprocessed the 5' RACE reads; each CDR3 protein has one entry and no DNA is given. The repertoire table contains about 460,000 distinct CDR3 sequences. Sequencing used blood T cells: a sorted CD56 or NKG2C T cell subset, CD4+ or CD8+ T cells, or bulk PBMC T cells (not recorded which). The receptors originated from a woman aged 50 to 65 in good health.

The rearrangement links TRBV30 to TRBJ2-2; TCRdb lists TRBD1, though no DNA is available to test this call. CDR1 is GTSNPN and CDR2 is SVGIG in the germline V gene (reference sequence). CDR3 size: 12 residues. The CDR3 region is CAWRDSTGELFF. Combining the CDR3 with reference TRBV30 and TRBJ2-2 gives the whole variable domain SQTIHQWPATLVQPVGSPLSLECTVEGTSNPNLYWYRQAAGRGLQLLFYSVGIGQISSEVPQNLSASRPQDRQFILSSKKLLLSDSGFYLCAWRDSTGELFFGEGSRLTVL.

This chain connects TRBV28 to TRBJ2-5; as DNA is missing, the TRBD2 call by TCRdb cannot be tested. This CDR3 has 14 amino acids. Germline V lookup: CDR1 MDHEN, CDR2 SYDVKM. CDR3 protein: CASSFWRAQETQYF.

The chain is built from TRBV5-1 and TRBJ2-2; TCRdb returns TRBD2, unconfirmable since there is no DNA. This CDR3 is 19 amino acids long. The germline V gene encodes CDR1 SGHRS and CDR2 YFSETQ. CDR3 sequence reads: CASSFIPLAGGSNTGELFF. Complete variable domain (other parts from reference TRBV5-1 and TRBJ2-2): KAGVTQTPRYLIKTRGQQVTLSCSPISGHRSVSWYQQTPGQGLQFLFEYFSETQRNKGNFPGRFSGRQFSNSRSEMNVSTLELGDSALYLCASSFIPLAGGSNTGELFFGEGSRLTVL.

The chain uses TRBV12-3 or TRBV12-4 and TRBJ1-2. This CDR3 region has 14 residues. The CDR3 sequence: CASTQGTRGGGYTF.